One and the same sample provided the 27 T cell receptor beta chains below, sequenced in a study of T cell responses to AZD1222 COVID-19 vaccine. Method: immunoSEQ multiplex PCR; TCRdb's copy keeps in-frame clones and lacks some. There are more than 95,000 clones in the sample; 65% to 90% occur only once, and about a quarter lies in the top ten. Sample: peripheral blood, taken 28 days after the second AZD1222 dose. Every receptor here comes from an adult who received the AZD1222 COVID-19 vaccine.

The chain recombines TRBV19 with TRBJ1-5; no clear D. V shed 2 bases and J shed 0 bases, with 8 bases lying between them. CDR1 and CDR2 (germline): LNHDA, SQIVND (reference sequence). The CDR3 length is 15 residues. CDR3 in amino acids: CASSIPGYSNQPQHF. As DNA, the CDR3 is TGTGCCAGTAGTATACCCGGTTATAGCAATCAGCCCCAGCATTTT.

This clone has only one observation. This rearrangement joins TRBV9 to TRBJ2-2; 7 positions agree with TRBD2. The CDR3 has 15 amino acids. Germline V gene lookup returns CDR1 SGDLS and CDR2 YYNGEE. Trimming removed 0 bases from V and 6 bases from J; junction bases left unmatched: 5. This CDR3 reads CASSVDGGYSGELFF. CDR3 DNA: TGTGCCAGCAGCGTAGACGGGGGGTATTCCGGGGAGCTGTTTTTT.

This clone was seen only once. V and J are TRBV4-3 and TRBJ1-1; no clear D. In germline, CDR1 is LGHNA, CDR2 YSLEER. V shed 3 bases and J shed 5 bases, with 7 bases lying between them. The CDR3 runs to 12 residues. In nucleotides, the CDR3 is TGCGCCAGCAGCCAGTCGGGGACTGAAGCTTTCTTT. Translated: CASSQSGTEAFF.

This clone was found a few times. The gene calls are TRBV9 and TRBJ1-5; tentatively, D is TRBD1 (5 bases). V lost 6 bases and J 1 base, leaving 14 bases between the germline ends. CDR1 is SGDLS, CDR2 YYNGEE, per germline. The CDR3 contains 15 residues. The CDR3 DNA reads as TGTGCCAGCAACCCCTCAGGGTGGAGCAATCAGCCCCAGCATTTT. Translated: CASNPSGWSNQPQHF.

This clone has more than one count but fewer than ten. The V and J genes are TRBV12-3 or TRBV12-4 and TRBJ1-2; no reliable D call. The CDR3 is made up of 11 amino acids. Deletions cut 3 bases from V and 10 bases from J, with 9 bases between. The CDR3 DNA follows: TGTGCCAGCAGTTTCGCCGCCGCCTACACCTTC. It encodes CASSFAAAYTF.

The V and J genes are TRBV27 and TRBJ1-6; 7 nucleotides match TRBD1. The germline V gene has CDR1 MNHEY and CDR2 SMNVEV (reference sequence). The CDR3 is 13 residues long. The V and J ends lost 7 bases and 10 bases, in that order; junction bases with no gene match: 7. The CDR3 DNA reads as TGTGCCAGCACCACTAGGGGGCGGTCACCCCTCCACTTT. This gives the protein CASTTRGRSPLHF.

This clone was observed a few times. The V and J genes are TRBV2 and TRBJ1-3; 7 bases match TRBD1. The CDR3 totals 20 residues. The V gene's germline CDR1 is SNHLY and CDR2 FYNNEI. V shed 4 bases and J 0 bases; nucleotides not matched to a gene: 18. CDR3 sequence (DNA): TGTGCCAGCAGTGGCCCGCCGGGACAGCTTGCGGGGGGCTCTGGAAACACCATATATTTT. Translated: CASSGPPGQLAGGSGNTIYF.

This clone showed up just a few times. The chain recombines TRBV2 with TRBJ2-1; tentatively, D is TRBD1 (7 bases). This CDR3 spans 14 amino acids. The germline V gene has CDR1 SNHLY and CDR2 FYNNEI. Deletions cut 6 bases from V and 2 bases from J, with 11 bases between. In nucleotides, the CDR3 is TGTGCCAGCAGCGCGGGGACAGCCTACAATGAGCAGTTCTTC. Translated: CASSAGTAYNEQFF.

The chain employs TRBV28 and TRBJ1-2; D ambiguous. This CDR3 region has 12 residues. Between the trimmed V and J ends, which lost 5 bases and 7 bases, there was a span of 11 bases. CDR1 and CDR2 (germline): MDHEN, SYDVKM. The DNA for the CDR3 is TGTGCCAGCAGTATTGGCTCCTCTGGCTACACCTTC. Its translation is CASSIGSSGYTF.

The chain is built from TRBV5-1 and TRBJ1-2, with a possible D match to TRBD1 (5 bases). The germline gives CDR1 SGHRS, CDR2 YFSETQ. Trimming cost V 0 bases and J 4 bases, with 16 bases left between them. The CDR3 is 16 residues long. DNA for the CDR3: TGCGCCAGCAGCTTGGAACCGGGGGGTATGGGCTATGGCTACACCTTC. Its protein is CASSLEPGGMGYGYTF. Full variable domain (rest looked up from reference TRBV5-1 and TRBJ1-2): KAGVTQTPRYLIKTRGQQVTLSCSPISGHRSVSWYQQTPGQGLQFLFEYFSETQRNKGNFPGRFSGRQFSNSRSEMNVSTLELGDSALYLCASSLEPGGMGYGYTFGSGTRLTVV.

This chain connects TRBV19 to TRBJ1-2; tentative D call: TRBD1 (5 bases). Germline CDR1 and CDR2: LNHDA and SQIVND (reference sequence). This CDR3 has 13 amino acids. V was pared by 5 bases and J by 8 bases, with 15 bases between. CDR3 coding DNA: TGTGCCAGTAGTGAGACAGAGCGGCGGGGCTACACCTTC. This gives the protein CASSETERRGYTF.

This rearrangement joins TRBV7-2 to TRBJ1-2; D might be TRBD1 (5 bases). The CDR3 has 14 amino acids. Germline assignment: CDR1 SGHTA and CDR2 FQGNSA. Trimming took 7 bases from V and 0 from J, leaving 12 bases between them. The CDR3 loop reads CASTDRGANYGYTF. The CDR3 nucleotides read TGTGCCAGCACCGATCGGGGGGCTAACTATGGCTACACCTTC.

This clone showed up just a few times. The chain links TRBV5-1 to TRBJ2-3; 15 nucleotides line up with TRBD2. Germline assignment: CDR1 SGHRS and CDR2 YFSETQ. V lost 4 bases and J lost 4; bases outside the gene matches: 7. This CDR3 comprises 17 residues. The CDR3 DNA sequence: TGCGCCAGCAGCATTGGGACTAGCGGGGGGATCGCAGATACGCAGTATTTT. Translating it yields CASSIGTSGGIADTQYF.

The V call is TRBV11-2, the J call TRBJ2-1; TRBD2 aligns across 9 bases. Trimming at V came to 3 bases and at J to 2 bases, leaving 5 bases not matched to a gene. Germline V lookup: CDR1 SGHAT, CDR2 FQNNGV. This CDR3 is 16 amino acids long. The CDR3 sequence is CASSFHSGGTYNEQFF. The CDR3 coding sequence is TGTGCCAGCAGCTTCCATAGCGGGGGAACCTACAATGAGCAGTTCTTC.

V is TRBV5-1 and J is TRBJ2-1, with D possibly being TRBD2 (5 bases). In germline, CDR1 is SGHRS, CDR2 YFSETQ. V dropped 0 bases and J dropped 8 bases, with 12 bases sitting between them. The CDR3 is 14 residues long. The CDR3 bases are TGCGCCAGCAGCTTGGGCCGGGGTAGGTATGAGCAGTTCTTC. It translates to CASSLGRGRYEQFF.

The chain has TRBV6-5 and TRBJ2-7; D perhaps matches TRBD2 (5 bases). The germline V and J ends were trimmed by 9 bases and 5 bases, with 14 bases remaining between them. The germline CDR1 and CDR2 sequences are MNHEY and SVGAGI. This CDR3 has 12 amino acids. The CDR3 DNA is TGTGCCAGTACTAGGTATCCGCACGAGCAGTACTTC. Amino acids: CASTRYPHEQYF.

The genes are TRBV2 and TRBJ2-7, with TRBD1 matching 9 bases. The J segment lost 5 bases and the V segment lost 4 bases, leaving 12 bases of the junction unmatched. The CDR3 is 16 amino acids. In germline, CDR1 is SNHLY, CDR2 FYNNEI. The CDR3 DNA is TGTGCCAGCAGTGTACCAACCGGGACAGGGAAGAACGAGCAGTACTTC. This encodes CASSVPTGTGKNEQYF.

This rearrangement joins TRBV28 to TRBJ1-4; 7 nucleotides match TRBD1. Germline V gene lookup returns CDR1 MDHEN and CDR2 SYDVKM. Germline trimming cut 4 bases from V and 10 bases from J; bases unmatched to any gene: 12. This CDR3 contains 15 residues. CDR3 coding DNA: TGTGCCAGCAGTTCCCCGACAGGGAGGTTTGTAAAACTGTTTTTT. The encoded protein is CASSSPTGRFVKLFF.

CDR3: CASSQQGGTGYGYTF. The CDR3 nucleotides read TGCGCCAGCAGCCAACAGGGAGGGACAGGCTATGGCTACACCTTC. V usage is TRBV5-1 and J usage is TRBJ1-2; 8 nucleotides agree with TRBD1. Trimming cost V 4 bases and J 4 bases; bases outside gene matches: 9. This CDR3 has 15 residues. Germline-derived CDR1 and CDR2 are SGHRS and YFSETQ.

This rearrangement joins TRBV19 to TRBJ1-1, with D possibly matching TRBD1 (5 bases). The ends were cut back, 5 bases at V and 8 bases at J, with 15 bases in the middle. CDR3 length: 13 residues. CDR1 LNHDA and CDR2 SQIVND come from the germline V gene (reference sequence). The CDR3 loop is CASSGTMVPEAFF. CDR3 nucleotides: TGTGCCAGTAGTGGGACTATGGTCCCCGAAGCTTTCTTT. The full variable domain, rest sourced from reference TRBV19 and TRBJ1-1, is DGGITQSPKYLFRKEGQNVTLSCEQNLNHDAMYWYRQDPGQGLRLIYYSQIVNDFQKGDIAEGYSVSREKKESFPLTVTSAQKNPTAFYLCASSGTMVPEAFFGQGTRLTVV.

The chain couples TRBV28 to TRBJ2-3, with D perhaps matching TRBD2 (6 bases). The CDR3 covers 12 residues. Germline loops: CDR1 MDHEN, CDR2 SYDVKM. The V end was cut by 5 bases, the J end by 11 bases, with 14 bases between. The CDR3 region is CASSGGTVGQYF. The CDR3 DNA reads TGTGCCAGCAGTGGAGGGACTGTAGGGCAGTATTTT.

The chain has TRBV3-1 (or the pseudogene TRBV3-2) and TRBJ1-3; no clear D gene. The V end was cut by 0 bases, the J end by 4 bases, with 13 bases between. The CDR3 runs to 16 residues. Per germline, CDR1 LGHDT and CDR2 YNNKEL (reference sequence). The CDR3 reads CASSQDVKGKGNTIYF. DNA of the CDR3: TGTGCCAGCAGCCAAGATGTCAAGGGCAAAGGAAACACCATATATTTT.

The table lists this clone with many counts. The rearrangement links TRBV27 to TRBJ2-7, with D possibly being TRBD1 (6 bases). CDR1 and CDR2 from the germline V gene are MNHEY and SMNVEV (reference sequence). Trimming took off 4 bases at V and 2 bases at J, with 12 bases between the two ends. This CDR3 is 14 amino acids long. The CDR3 reads CASSSLRDTYEQYF. CDR3 in DNA: TGTGCCAGCAGTTCACTCCGGGACACCTACGAGCAGTACTTC.

The rearrangement uses TRBV12-3 or TRBV12-4 and TRBJ1-5, with a tentative D call TRBD1 (6 bases). V lost 7 bases and J lost 7, with 14 bases in between. This CDR3 has 13 amino acids. This chain's CDR3 is CASKLQGTQPQHF. In DNA, the CDR3 is TGTGCCAGCAAACTACAGGGTACCCAGCCCCAGCATTTT.

The rearrangement links TRBV5-1 to TRBJ2-5, with TRBD2 matching 14 bases. This CDR3 contains 17 residues. The V segment lost 3 bases and the J segment 5 bases; nucleotides outside the gene matches: 9. Germline V gives CDR1 SGHRS, CDR2 YFSETQ. CDR3: CASSSRTSGGPGETQYF. The CDR3 DNA sequence: TGCGCCAGCAGCTCCCGGACTAGCGGGGGGCCGGGCGAGACCCAGTACTTC.

The V gene is TRBV4-1, the J gene TRBJ1-2, with 10 bases fitting TRBD1. The J segment lost 3 bases and the V segment lost 1 base, leaving 2 bases of the junction unmatched. This CDR3 region has 15 residues. Germline CDR1 and CDR2: MGHRA and YSYEKL. CDR3 sequence (DNA): TGCGCCAGCAGCCAAGCCGGGACAGGGGACTATGGCTACACCTTC. Encoded protein: CASSQAGTGDYGYTF.

V is TRBV7-2 and J is TRBJ2-1, with 8 bases identical to TRBD1. The CDR3 is 14 residues long. Germline CDR1 SGHTA, CDR2 FQGNSA. Germline trimming cut 5 bases from V and 5 bases from J; bases unmatched to any gene: 5. The CDR3 coding sequence is TGTGCCAGCAGCCCCGGGACAGGCAACAATGAGCAGTTCTTC. Translated, it gives CASSPGTGNNEQFF.